This T cell receptor delta chain appears in the sequencing data of a study of Vδ1+ human thymocytes (dated by TCRdb to about 2018). For the wider study: mRNA-level TRG and TRD CDR3 repertoires of highly purified Vdelta1+ thymocytes from young children were characterised as a data resource. The multiplex-based CDR3 amplicon strategy had previously been validated against 5'RACE-based CDR3 amplicon generation methods.

RNA was extracted with the RNeasy mini kit and reverse transcribed using Superscript III. To generate the CDR3 amplicons, a multiplex PCR was run using pooled V-gene forward primers together with a constant-region reverse primer that carried Illumina adaptor overhangs. After gel purification, the amplicons were indexed with Nextera index primers during approximately 8 additional PCR cycles and then purified using AMPure XP beads. The libraries were sequenced on an Illumina MiSeq using paired-end 250 bp reads, dual indexing and an approximately 20% PhiX spike-in. Under the source paper's analysis protocol: Read quality was checked with FastQC, and TRG read pairs were merged using ea-utils fastq-join. Annotation of sequences was performed with IMGT/HighV-QUEST, only productive sequences with unambiguous V-gene assignment were retained, and clonotypes were defined by identical CDR3 sequence. For downstream analysis, VDJtools 1.1.1, tcR 2.2.3, Treemap and vegan Shannon diversity in R 3.4.4 were used. The public reads were reprocessed by TCRdb using CATT, and rows of matching DNA were later combined. TCRdb, not the original authors, processed these V and J calls. The sample contains about 55,000 delta-chain clones, approximately 15% of them found a single time. 0.5% of the sample rests with the top ten.

Thymic samples were depleted of alphabeta T cells, then CD3+ TCRVdelta1+ TCRVdelta2- thymocytes were FACS-sorted. The purity of the sorted Vdelta1+ thymocytes was between roughly 97% and 99.6%. The thymic specimens were obtained from 7 to 9 paediatric patients, aged 5 days to 15 months, who were having corrective cardiac surgery. Thymic tissue was dispersed and mononuclear cells isolated on a Histopaque-1077 density gradient. Staining used anti-TCRVdelta1 clone TS8.2, anti-TCRVdelta2 clone B6, anti-CD3 clone HIT3a and anti-TCRalphabeta clone IP26 antibodies. As for this clone: Its antigen remains unidentified. No per-base quality is available; no much larger clone lies one base away.

General study outcomes and caveats: Because no clustering by age or sex was seen, donors were not stratified by age or sex in the analyses. Many TRG clonotypes were found to be shared between donors (up to about 7x10^3), whereas TRD repertoires were found to be essentially private (max roughly 120 shared). Even though sort purity was high, roughly 20% of thymic TRD sequences were Vdelta2 (and few were Vdelta3), which was not the case for the peripheral blood Vdelta1+ controls. In contrast to oligoclonal peripheral blood repertoires, thymic TRG and TRD repertoires appeared to be highly polyclonal with Gaussian CDR3 length distributions. The use of highly purified populations and single-cell validation was advised by the authors, since misinterpretation of bulk repertoire data could be caused by unexpected Vdelta2 sequences.

The V end gives up 2 bases and the J end 0 bases, leaving 7 bases in the junction not matched to a gene. From the germline V gene, CDR1 is TSWWSYY and CDR2 is QGS. The CDR3 has 17 amino acids, counting the end cysteine and phenylalanine. Only the CDR3 DNA is retained, 51 bases long and in frame from the first base. This TCR came from a boy under two years old who had congenital heart surgery. Sequenced material: Vdelta1+ gamma-delta thymocytes from the thymus. The cell subset or site label, read with the paper, signifies: FACS-sorted CD3+ TCRalphabeta- TCRVdelta1+ TCRVdelta2- thymocytes. This receptor chain uses TRDV1 and TRDJ1; 9 of the junction bases match TRDD2. The bases are TGTGCTCTTGGGGAAGGCCTTCCTACCGTGTACACCGATAAACTCATCTTT. Its amino acids are CALGEGLPTVYTDKLIF.